This paragraph reports one TCR beta chain. Time point indicated: peripheral blood 6 weeks after treatment start. The protocol was immunoSEQ multiplex PCR, while the TCRdb copy is restricted to in-frame clones and leaves out a portion. Of some 110,000 clones in the sample, 91% were seen once. Germline V gives CDR1 ENHRY, CDR2 SYGVKD. The CDR3 length is 13 residues. The germline V and J ends were trimmed by 5 bases and 8 bases, with 14 bases remaining between them. The data derive from a study of PD-L1 blockade in urothelial cancer. The material was PBMCs, obtained around atezolizumab (anti-PD-L1) treatment. The chain is built from TRBV10-3 and TRBJ2-3, with a possible D match to TRBD1 (5 bases). The TCR sequence derives from a man aged 60 to 69 with urothelial cancer. CDR3 protein: CAISIQQETTQYF. The CDR3 DNA follows: TGTGCCATCAGTATTCAACAGGAAACTACGCAGTATTTT.